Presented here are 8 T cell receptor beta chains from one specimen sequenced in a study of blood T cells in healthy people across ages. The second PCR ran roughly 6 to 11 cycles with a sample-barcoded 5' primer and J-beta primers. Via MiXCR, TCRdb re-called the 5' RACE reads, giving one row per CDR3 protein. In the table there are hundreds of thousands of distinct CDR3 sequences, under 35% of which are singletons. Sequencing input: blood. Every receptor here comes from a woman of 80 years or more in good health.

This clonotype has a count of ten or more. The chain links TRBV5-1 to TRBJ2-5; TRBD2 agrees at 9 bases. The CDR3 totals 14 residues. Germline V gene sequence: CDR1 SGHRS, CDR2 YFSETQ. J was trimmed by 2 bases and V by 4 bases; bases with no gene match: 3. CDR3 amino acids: CASSGSGGQETQYF. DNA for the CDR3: TGCGCCAGCAGCGGAAGCGGGGGGCAAGAGACCCAGTACTTC.

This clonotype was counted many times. CDR3 bases: TGTGCCATCAGTGAGTCCAGAGCGGGGGTAACCTACAATGAGCAGTTCTTC. Translated: CAISESRAGVTYNEQFF. V gene TRBV10-3 combines with J gene TRBJ2-1; 8 positions agree with TRBD2. From germline, CDR1 is ENHRY and CDR2 SYGVKD. The CDR3 length is 17 residues. The ends lost 0 bases at V and 2 bases at J; junction bases unmatched: 6.

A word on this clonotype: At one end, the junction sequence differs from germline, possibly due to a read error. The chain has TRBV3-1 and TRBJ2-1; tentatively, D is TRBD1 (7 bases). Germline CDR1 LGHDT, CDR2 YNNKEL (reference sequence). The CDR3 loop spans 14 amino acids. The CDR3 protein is CASSQRQGGGEQSF. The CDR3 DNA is TGTGCCAGCAGCCAACGCCAGGGGGGCGGCGAGCAGTCCTTC.

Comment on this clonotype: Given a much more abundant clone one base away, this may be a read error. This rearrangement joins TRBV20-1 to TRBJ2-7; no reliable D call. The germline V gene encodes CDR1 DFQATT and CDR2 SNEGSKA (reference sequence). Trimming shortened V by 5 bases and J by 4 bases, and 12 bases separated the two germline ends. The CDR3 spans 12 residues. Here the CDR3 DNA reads TGCAGTGCTGTAGAAACCCGGTACGAGCAGTACTTC. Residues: CSAVETRYEQYF.

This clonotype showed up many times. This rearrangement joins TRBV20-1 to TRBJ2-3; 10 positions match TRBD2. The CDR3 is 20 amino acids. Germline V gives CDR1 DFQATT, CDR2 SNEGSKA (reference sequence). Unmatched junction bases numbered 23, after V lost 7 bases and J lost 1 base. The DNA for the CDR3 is TGCAGTGTTCCCAGCGGGGGGGCCTCGCAAATTGTCTCAGGCACAGATACGCAGTATTTT. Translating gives CSVPSGGASQIVSGTDTQYF.

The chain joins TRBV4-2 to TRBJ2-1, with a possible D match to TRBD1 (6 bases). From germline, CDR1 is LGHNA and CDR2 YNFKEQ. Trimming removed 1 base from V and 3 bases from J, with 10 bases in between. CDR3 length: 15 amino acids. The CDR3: CASSQAGRGYNEQFF. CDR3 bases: TGTGCCAGCAGCCAAGCGGGCAGGGGCTACAATGAGCAGTTCTTC.

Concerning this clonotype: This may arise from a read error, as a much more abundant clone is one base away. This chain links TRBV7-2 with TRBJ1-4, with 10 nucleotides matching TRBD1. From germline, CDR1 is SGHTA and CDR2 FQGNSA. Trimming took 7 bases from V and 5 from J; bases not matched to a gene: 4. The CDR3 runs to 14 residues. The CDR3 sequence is CASTRTGGNEKLFF. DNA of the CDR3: TGTGCCAGCACCCGGACAGGGGGAAATGAAAAACTGTTTTTT.

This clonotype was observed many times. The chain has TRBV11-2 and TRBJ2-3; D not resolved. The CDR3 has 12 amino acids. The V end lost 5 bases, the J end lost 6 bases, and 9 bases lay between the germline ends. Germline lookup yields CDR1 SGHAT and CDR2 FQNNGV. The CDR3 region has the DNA TGTGCCAGCAGCCCCCCCCTTGATACGCAGTATTTT. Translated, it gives CASSPPLDTQYF.